A selection of T cell receptor beta chains follows, all from one sample in a study of OX40 agonist ivuxolimab in advanced cancers. Using immunoSEQ multiplex PCR, the repertoire was profiled, and TCRdb retains in-frame clones only, with some absent. The sample yields about 100,000 clones, roughly 89% seen once. The sample in question was CD4+ or CD8+ T cells sorted from blood, obtained in a trial of the OX40 agonist ivuxolimab. Receptor source: an adult with an advanced solid tumor such as melanoma, head and neck, liver or kidney cancer. The CDR3 runs from the conserved cysteine through the conserved F or W. The D gene is left open where the match is weak. A clone size is listed for some rows: how often the clone was seen (once, few, many), or a class if it is expanded.

TRBV5-1,TRBJ2-5,TRBD2,.,CASSLSGTRTPETQYF,TGCGCCAGCAGCTTGTCTGGGACTAGGACCCCAGAGACCCAGTACTTC
TRBV4-1,TRBJ1-4,.,.,CASSQGLTAGNEKLFF,TGCGCCAGCAGCCAAGGGCTGACGGCAGGTAATGAAAAACTGTTTTTT
TRBV10-2,TRBJ2-2,.,few,CASTGTGELFF,TGCGCCAGCACGGGCACCGGGGAGCTGTTTTTT
TRBV10-2,TRBJ2-2,TRBD2,.,CASRTSGGLNTGELFF,TGCGCCAGCAGAACTAGCGGGGGCCTGAACACCGGGGAGCTGTTTTTT
TRBV25-1,TRBJ2-1,TRBD1,.,CASRAPGQRYNEQFF,TGTGCCAGCAGAGCACCGGGACAGAGGTACAATGAGCAGTTCTTC
TRBV19,TRBJ2-6,.,.,CASSPNSGANVLTF,TGTGCCAGTAGTCCAAACTCTGGGGCCAACGTCCTGACTTTC
TRBV11-2,TRBJ1-6,.,once,CASSLVGVGSYNSPLHF,TGTGCCAGCAGCTTAGTAGGGGTTGGCTCCTATAATTCACCCCTCCACTTT
TRBV2,TRBJ1-5,TRBD1,.,CASSSSDRGNQPQHF,TGTGCCAGCTCTTCCTCGGACAGGGGCAATCAGCCCCAGCATTTT
TRBV30,TRBJ1-5,.,.,CAWSVPIGGYSNQPQHF,TGTGCCTGGAGTGTACCGATTGGGGGATATAGCAATCAGCCCCAGCATTTT
TRBV19,TRBJ2-1,TRBD2,.,CASRGLAGAPDNEQFF,TGTGCCAGTAGGGGACTAGCGGGAGCTCCGGACAATGAGCAGTTCTTC
TRBV6-5,TRBJ1-2,TRBD1,.,CASRGQGAGNYGYTF,TGTGCCAGCAGAGGCCAGGGGGCCGGGAACTATGGCTACACCTTC
TRBV7-3,TRBJ2-3,.,.,CASSPRVRVTDTQYF,TGTGCCAGCAGCCCAAGGGTCAGGGTCACAGATACGCAGTATTTT
TRBV7-3,TRBJ1-1,TRBD1,.,CASSYRGRGTEAFF,TGTGCCAGCAGCTACAGGGGGCGCGGAACTGAAGCTTTCTTT
TRBV5-4,TRBJ2-2,.,.,CASSRWGTTGELFF,TGTGCCAGCAGTCGGTGGGGGACCACCGGGGAGCTGTTTTTT